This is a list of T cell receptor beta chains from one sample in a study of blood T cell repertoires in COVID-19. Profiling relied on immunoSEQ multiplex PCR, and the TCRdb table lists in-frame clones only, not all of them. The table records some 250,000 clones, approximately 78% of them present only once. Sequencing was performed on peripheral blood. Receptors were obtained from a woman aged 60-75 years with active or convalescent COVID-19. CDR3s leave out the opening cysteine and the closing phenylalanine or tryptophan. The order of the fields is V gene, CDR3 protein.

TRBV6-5,ASSPDRGSEKLF
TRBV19,ASSKGTGRGMNTEAF
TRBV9,ASSASGGLGTEAF
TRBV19,ASSPRGSGTNTDTQY
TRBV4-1,ASSYAPDTGKTQY
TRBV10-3,AISDRNDSPLH
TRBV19,ASSNRDRLNQPQH
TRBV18,ASSASGTSHNEQF
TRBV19,ASSIEQGARQPQH
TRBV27,ASSAQPGTRQF
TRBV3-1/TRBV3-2,ASSPRGGQNNEQF
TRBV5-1,ASSQQGGNQPQH
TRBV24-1,ATSDLPPRDRDTWSAEPQH
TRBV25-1,ASSSDRPYGNSPLH
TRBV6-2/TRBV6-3,ASRPTGGRTGELF
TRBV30,AWSVWQTNQPQH
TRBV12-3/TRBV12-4,ASSSENTNTQY
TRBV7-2,ASSPPGQGYEQY
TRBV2,ASSVQQGYQPQH
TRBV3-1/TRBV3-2,ASSQDPTGTNEKLF
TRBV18,ASSPEADTQY
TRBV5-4,ASKGGSNYGYT
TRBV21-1,ASSLRGTGELF
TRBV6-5,ASSYSARGVEKLF
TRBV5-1,ASSPLGRQETQY
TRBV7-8,ASSPYWGDDTEAF
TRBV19,ASSTDPGQGRGEQF
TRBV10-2,ASTPTGEYGYT
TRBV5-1,ASSPGTTNTEAF
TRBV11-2,ASSFRSGANVLT
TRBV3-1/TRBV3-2,ASSPAGSAQGYT
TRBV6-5,ASTPIANTEAF
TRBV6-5,ASSYSGSRVELF
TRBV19,ASGPPGLGSDTQY
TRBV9,ASSIGDTEAF
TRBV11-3,ASSLGQGTEAF
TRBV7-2,ASSASGRGSLEQY
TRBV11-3,ASSPGLASDEQF
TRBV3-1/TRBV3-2,ASYGLADTDTQY
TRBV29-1,SVDAGNTEAF
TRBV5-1,ASRFDRDQPQH
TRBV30,AWSPPPYDRNTEAF
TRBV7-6,ASSRGSHFSGELF
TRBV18,ASSPKGAANEKLF
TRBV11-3,ASSPSGSSYEQY
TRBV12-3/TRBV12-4,ASSFRGQPQH
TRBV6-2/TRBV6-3,ASSRGQGSGNTIY
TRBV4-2,ASSQGNRDEQY
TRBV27,ASSPRTGGPRGYT
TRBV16,ASSVVASEGYT
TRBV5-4,ASSLSRGVSYNEQF
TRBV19,ASSPRTENTEAF
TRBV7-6,ASSGGTGRGELF
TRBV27,ASSPWGSGGNTDTQY
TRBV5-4,ASRAPGRANSPLH
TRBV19,ASTPAGRGQGQPQH
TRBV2,ASSRDRVSGYT
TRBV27,ASSTTDGQGRTGELF
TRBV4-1,ASSQRLNYGYT